This T cell receptor beta chain is drawn from a study of blood T cell repertoires in COVID-19. Looking at the study overall: Material from acute and convalescent COVID-19 was sourced from the United States, Italy and Spain.

V shed 4 bases and J 9 bases; nucleotides not matched to a gene: 6. CDR1 is LNHDA, CDR2 SQIVND, per germline (reference sequence). This CDR3 is built from 13 residues. In the original workflow: Reference gene primer amplification gave estimated nucleated cell counts. The assay was immunoSEQ multiplex PCR, and TCRdb's table has in-frame clones only and misses some. V and J calls and clone size are given by that table; D and trimming were obtained from the DNA. Here the sample spans about 370,000 clones, around 89% being singletons. The Seattle patients, enrolled during active infection, were followed longitudinally.

The sample consisted of peripheral blood. This clonotype was sampled from a woman between 25 and 40 years old with COVID-19, enrolled during active disease. The V gene is TRBV19, the J gene TRBJ2-1; 7 bases fit TRBD2. The chain's CDR3 is CASSTTSVSEQFF. The CDR3, as DNA: TGTGCCAGTAGTACTACTAGCGTAAGTGAGCAGTTCTTC.